These 20 T cell receptor beta chains were all obtained from the same sample, sequenced in a study of blood T cell repertoires in COVID-19. Profiling relied on immunoSEQ multiplex PCR, and the TCRdb table lists in-frame clones only, not all of them. The sample has roughly 100,000 clones; 75% to 85% are singletons. Material: peripheral blood. Receptors originate from a man at least 80 years old with COVID-19, enrolled during active disease.

The chain carries TRBV19 and TRBJ2-3; tentatively, D is TRBD2 (6 bases). This CDR3 spans 17 amino acids. CDR1 is LNHDA, CDR2 SQIVND, per germline (reference sequence). V was trimmed by 4 bases and J by 2 bases, leaving 19 bases between them. CDR3 sequence reads: CASSTSIGGLFTDTQYF. CDR3 nucleotides: TGTGCCAGTAGTACCTCTATCGGAGGGCTCTTCACAGATACGCAGTATTTT.

The chain links TRBV6-6 to TRBJ2-3; 9 nucleotides agree with TRBD2. CDR1 is MNHNY and CDR2 is SVGAGI in the germline V gene (reference sequence). Trimming took 6 bases from V and 2 from J; bases not matched to a gene: 9. The CDR3 extends over 16 amino acids. CDR3 bases: TGTGCCAGCAGATTAGCGGGAGCCAAGACCACAGATACGCAGTATTTT. Amino acids: CASRLAGAKTTDTQYF.

V and J are TRBV7-6 and TRBJ1-4, with TRBD1 matching over 8 bases. This CDR3 comprises 15 residues. Trimming took 5 bases from V and 3 from J; bases not matched to a gene: 5. Germline V gene data show CDR1 as SGHVS and CDR2 as FNYEAQ. CDR3 region: CASSITGGSNEKLFF. The DNA of the CDR3 is TGTGCCAGCAGCATTACAGGGGGGTCTAATGAAAAACTGTTTTTT.

This chain uses TRBV28 with TRBJ2-3, with D possibly TRBD2 on 6 matching bases. CDR1 is MDHEN, CDR2 SYDVKM, per germline. V lost 3 bases and J 0 bases, leaving 13 bases between the germline ends. The CDR3 has 16 residues. Written as DNA, the CDR3 is TGTGCCAGCAGTTTTCCGTCTAGCGTAAGCACAGATACGCAGTATTTT. It translates to CASSFPSSVSTDTQYF.

The chain uses TRBV11-3 and TRBJ2-2; TRBD1 matches at 7 bases. Germline values: CDR1 SGHNT, CDR2 YENEEA. There are 16 residues in the CDR3. Germline trimming cut 4 bases from V and 4 bases from J; bases unmatched to any gene: 9. CDR3 nucleotides: TGTGCCAGCAGCTCCCGACAGGGCGAGGGCACCGGGGAGCTGTTTTTT. Amino acids: CASSSRQGEGTGELFF.

The CDR3 loop reads CASSPLGGGGQETQYF. CDR3 in DNA: TGTGCCAGCAGCCCCCTGGGGGGGGGCGGGCAAGAGACCCAGTACTTC. The chain joins TRBV7-3 to TRBJ2-5; possibly TRBD2 for D (7 bases). The CDR3 extends over 16 amino acids. Trimming shortened V by 5 bases and J by 2 bases, and 18 bases separated the two germline ends. In germline, CDR1 is SGHTA, CDR2 FQGTGA.

The V and J genes are TRBV5-1 and TRBJ1-6; 12 positions match TRBD1. CDR1 is SGHRS and CDR2 is YFSETQ in the germline V gene. Trimming at V came to 0 bases and at J to 8 bases, leaving 0 bases not matched to a gene. The CDR3 is 15 amino acids. CDR3 residues: CASSLGDRGHSPLHF. In DNA form, the CDR3 reads TGCGCCAGCAGCTTGGGGGACAGGGGGCATTCACCCCTCCACTTT.

This chain uses TRBV19 with TRBJ1-6, with D tentatively TRBD1 (6 bases). The V gene's germline CDR1 is LNHDA and CDR2 SQIVND (reference sequence). Trimming took off 7 bases at V and 4 bases at J, with 23 bases between the two ends. This CDR3 region has 18 residues. This CDR3 is CASTFGASGAVYNSPLHF. CDR3 DNA: TGTGCCAGTACCTTCGGGGCTTCAGGGGCGGTGTATAATTCACCCCTCCACTTT.

The sample holds a few counts of this clone. This chain uses TRBV9 with TRBJ2-7; D not certain. From germline, CDR1 is SGDLS and CDR2 YYNGEE. Trimming left V 3 bases short and J 10 bases short, with 17 bases between. The CDR3 has 13 amino acids. The chain's CDR3 is CASSGYNVGPQYF. Here the CDR3 DNA reads TGTGCCAGCAGCGGATACAACGTTGGTCCACAGTACTTC.

V and J are TRBV6-6 and TRBJ1-4; perhaps TRBD1 as D (6 bases). CDR3 length: 16 residues. Germline CDR1 MNHNY, CDR2 SVGAGI (reference sequence). Trimming cost V 2 bases and J 7 bases, with 17 bases left between them. The CDR3 bases are TGTGCCAGCAGTTACCACACAGGGTCCCCTAGTGAAAAACTGTTTTTT. Protein: CASSYHTGSPSEKLFF.

This chain joins TRBV7-9 and TRBJ2-2; 9 bases map to TRBD1. The V gene end was trimmed by 7 bases and the J gene end by 5 bases; junction bases not matched to a gene: 20. CDR1 SEHNR and CDR2 FQNEAQ come from the germline V gene (reference sequence). The CDR3 consists of 19 residues. CDR3 loop: CASTISQSDRGWRTGELFF. CDR3 nucleotides: TGTGCCAGCACCATTTCTCAGTCGGACAGGGGATGGAGAACCGGGGAGCTGTTTTTT.

This rearrangement joins TRBV6-5 to TRBJ2-1, with 14 bases aligning to TRBD2. Losses at the gene ends were 4 bases for V and 7 bases for J; bases not matched to a gene: 3. In germline, CDR1 is MNHEY, CDR2 SVGAGI. This CDR3 region has 15 residues. The CDR3 DNA sequence: TGTGCCAGCAGTTTGACTAGCGGGAGGGGGAATGAGCAGTTCTTC. This codes for CASSLTSGRGNEQFF.

This clone is large (0.1 to 1%) in the sample. This chain links TRBV10-3 with TRBJ2-2, with D possibly being TRBD1 (5 bases). Trimming left V 2 bases short and J 1 base short, with 11 bases between. The CDR3 consists of 16 residues. Germline V gene data show CDR1 as ENHRY and CDR2 as SYGVKD. As DNA, the CDR3 is TGTGCCATCAGTGAGGTACCAGGGCGGAACACCGGGGAGCTGTTTTTT. Translation: CAISEVPGRNTGELFF.

V usage is TRBV7-9 and J usage is TRBJ1-3; D perhaps matches TRBD1 (6 bases). The CDR3 runs 15 residues. Germline CDR1 is SEHNR and CDR2 is FQNEAQ (reference sequence). Trimming took 1 base from V and 2 from J, leaving 9 bases between them. In DNA, the CDR3 is TGTGCCAGCAGCTTAGTTTCAGGGGCTGGAAACACCATATATTTT. As protein: CASSLVSGAGNTIYF.

This clone was seen a few times. The rearrangement links TRBV19 to TRBJ1-1; D is possibly TRBD1 (6 bases). This CDR3 region has 15 residues. The ends were cut back, 3 bases at V and 0 bases at J, with 11 bases in the middle. Germline loops: CDR1 LNHDA, CDR2 SQIVND (reference sequence). CDR3 sequence: CASSIFGQLNTEAFF. In DNA form, the CDR3 reads TGTGCCAGTAGTATTTTTGGACAGTTGAACACTGAAGCTTTCTTT.

V usage is TRBV20-1 and J usage is TRBJ1-2, with 10 bases aligning to TRBD1. V lost 3 bases and J lost 8; bases outside the gene matches: 6. The CDR3 is 13 residues long. Germline CDR1 and CDR2: DFQATT and SNEGSKA (reference sequence). CDR3 sequence: CSASDRGQGGYTF. In DNA form, the CDR3 reads TGCAGTGCTAGTGACAGGGGGCAAGGAGGCTACACCTTC.

The rearrangement links TRBV30 to TRBJ2-1; 7 bases align to TRBD1. The CDR3 extends over 11 amino acids. Germline V lookup: CDR1 GTSNPN, CDR2 SVGIG (reference sequence). Germline trimming cut 5 bases from V and 13 bases from J; bases unmatched to any gene: 8. The CDR3 here is CAWGDRVGQFF. The CDR3 region has the DNA TGTGCCTGGGGCGACAGGGTGGGACAGTTCTTC.

The gene calls are TRBV27 and TRBJ2-7, with 7 nucleotides matching TRBD2. There are 18 residues in the CDR3. The V gene end was trimmed by 3 bases and the J gene end by 0 bases; junction bases not matched to a gene: 14. Germline CDR1 reads MNHEY; CDR2 reads SMNVEV (reference sequence). The DNA for the CDR3 is TGTGCCAGCAGTTTGGGGGGGTCCCGGGGGTCGAGCTCCTACGAGCAGTACTTC. Its protein is CASSLGGSRGSSSYEQYF.

The rearrangement uses TRBV6-5 and TRBJ2-1, with 8 bases that match TRBD2. The CDR3 is 15 residues long. Germline V gene sequence: CDR1 MNHEY, CDR2 SVGAGI. J gave up 2 bases and V 4 bases, and 4 bases lay outside the gene matches. Here the CDR3 reads CASSSSGSTYNEQFF. The CDR3 nucleotides are TGTGCCAGCAGTTCTAGCGGGTCGACCTACAATGAGCAGTTCTTC.

The chain joins TRBV4-2 to TRBJ2-6, with TRBD2 as a possible D gene (6 bases). CDR1 and CDR2 (germline): LGHNA, YNFKEQ. This CDR3 comprises 18 residues. Trimming took 1 base from V and 3 from J, leaving 16 bases between them. CDR3 bases: TGTGCCAGCAGCCAAGTTGCGGGAAGGGGAAGTGGGGCCAACGTCCTGACTTTC. Its translation: CASSQVAGRGSGANVLTF.